These T cell receptor beta chains were read from a single sample in a study of blood T cells in healthy people across ages. Using its own MiXCR run on the 5' RACE reads, TCRdb lists one record per CDR3 protein. The sample yields under 2,000,000 distinct CDR3 sequences, around half seen once. The source material was blood. These receptor sequences come from a woman in her forties in good health. The CDR3 runs from the conserved cysteine through the conserved F or W. D genes are given only for firm matches. A row's size may be missing; if present it is once, few, many or a size class.

>TRBJ1-6|TRBV4-3|TRBD1|few
TGCGCCAGCAGCCAAGATCCCCCTGGAACAGGGGGGCGGTCACCCCTCCACTTT
CASSQDPPGTGGRSPLHF
>TRBJ2-6|TRBV19|TRBD1|NA
TGTGCCAGTAGTAGGGCCCCCGGGACAGGGGGCTCTGGGGCCAACGTCCTGACTTTC
CASSRAPGTGGSGANVLTF
>TRBJ2-4|TRBV6-2/TRBV6-3|NA|NA
TGTGCCAGCAGAACCGGGACTGCCGACCTAATAGCCAAAAACATTCTGTACTTC
CASRTGTADLIAKNILYF
>TRBJ2-3|TRBV7-2|NA|few
TGTGCCAGCAATGATTACACAGATACGCAGTATTTT
CASNDYTDTQYF
>TRBJ1-6|TRBV4-3|NA|NA
TGCGCCAGCAGCCAAGATTCCGGAGTTTCACCCCTCCACTTT
CASSQDSGVSPLHF
>TRBJ2-5|TRBV6-1|TRBD1|NA
TGTGCCAGCAGTGACACAGGGGGAGGAGGAGAGACCCAGTACTTC
CASSDTGGGGETQYF
>TRBJ2-7|TRBV25-1|TRBD1|NA
TGTGCCAGCAGTGATCCTCCCCGGACAGGGGACACGGACCACGAGCAGTACTTC
CASSDPPRTGDTDHEQYF
>TRBJ2-7|TRBV20-1|NA|NA
TGCAGTGCTAGGAAACTAGAGAGCTACGAGCAGTACTTC
CSARKLESYEQYF
>TRBJ1-2|TRBV24-1|NA|NA
TGTGCCACCAGTGATCGTTGGGGTAACGCAAATAGCTACACCTTC
CATSDRWGNANSYTF
>TRBJ1-2|TRBV27|NA|NA
TGTGCCAGCAGTTTAGGGGCAGGTCGAGGGGAGGGCTACACCTTC
CASSLGAGRGEGYTF
>TRBJ1-5|TRBV15|NA|NA
TGTGCCACCAGCAGAGTGATAGGGAGGATACCTAGCAATCAGCCCCAGCATTTT
CATSRVIGRIPSNQPQHF
>TRBJ2-5|TRBV24-1|TRBD1|NA
TGTGCCACCAGTGCCAGGGGGAGAGAGACCCAGTACTTC
CATSARGRETQYF
>TRBJ2-2|TRBV24-1|TRBD1|once
TGTGCCACCAGTGAGCCCGGGACAGGGACCGGGGAGCTGTTTTTT
CATSEPGTGTGELFF